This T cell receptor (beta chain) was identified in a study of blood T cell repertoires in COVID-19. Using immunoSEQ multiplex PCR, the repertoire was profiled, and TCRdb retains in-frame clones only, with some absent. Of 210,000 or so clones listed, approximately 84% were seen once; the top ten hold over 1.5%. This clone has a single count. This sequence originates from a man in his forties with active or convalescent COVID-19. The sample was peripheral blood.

CDR3 bases: TGTGCCAGCAGCTCCACTTCGGGACAGGGTCTCTCCGAGCAGTACTTC. Amino acid sequence: CASSSTSGQGLSEQYF. The V call is TRBV5-5, the J call TRBJ2-7; TRBD1 matches at 9 bases. The CDR3 length is 16 residues. The germline gives CDR1 SGHKS, CDR2 YYEKEE (reference sequence). The V segment lost 3 bases and the J segment 6 bases; nucleotides outside the gene matches: 13.